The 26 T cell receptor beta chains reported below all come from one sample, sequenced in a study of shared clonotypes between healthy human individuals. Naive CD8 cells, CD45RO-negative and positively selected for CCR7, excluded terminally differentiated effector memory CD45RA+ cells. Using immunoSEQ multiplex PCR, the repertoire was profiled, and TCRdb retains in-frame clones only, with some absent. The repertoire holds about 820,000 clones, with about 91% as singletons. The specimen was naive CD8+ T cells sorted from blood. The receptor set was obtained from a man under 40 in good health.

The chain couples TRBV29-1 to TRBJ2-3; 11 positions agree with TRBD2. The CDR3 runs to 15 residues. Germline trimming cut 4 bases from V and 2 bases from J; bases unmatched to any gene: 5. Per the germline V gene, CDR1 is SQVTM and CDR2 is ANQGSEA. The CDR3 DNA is TGCAGCGTTGGGGTTAGCGGGAGGGTCACAGATACGCAGTATTTT. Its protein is CSVGVSGRVTDTQYF.

In nucleotides, the CDR3 is TGTGCCAGCAGCCAAGATGCGGCAAATAGAGCTGGAAACACCATATATTTT. It codes for CASSQDAANRAGNTIYF. V usage is TRBV14 and J usage is TRBJ1-3, with D hard to call. The CDR3 spans 17 residues. Deletions cut 0 bases from V and 2 bases from J, with 14 bases between. Germline assignment: CDR1 SGHDN and CDR2 FVKESK.

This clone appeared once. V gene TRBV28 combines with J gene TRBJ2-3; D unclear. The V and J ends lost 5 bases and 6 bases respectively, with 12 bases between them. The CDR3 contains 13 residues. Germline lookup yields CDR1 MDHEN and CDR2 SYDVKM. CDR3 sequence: CASSVILLDTQYF. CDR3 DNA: TGTGCCAGCAGTGTCATACTGTTGGATACGCAGTATTTT.

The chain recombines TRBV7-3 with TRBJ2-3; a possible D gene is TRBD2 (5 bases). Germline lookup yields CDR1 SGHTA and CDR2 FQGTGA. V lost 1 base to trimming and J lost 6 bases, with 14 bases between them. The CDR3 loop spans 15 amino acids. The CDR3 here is CASSLNGNARDTQYF. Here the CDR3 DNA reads TGTGCCAGCAGCTTAAACGGGAACGCGCGTGATACGCAGTATTTT.

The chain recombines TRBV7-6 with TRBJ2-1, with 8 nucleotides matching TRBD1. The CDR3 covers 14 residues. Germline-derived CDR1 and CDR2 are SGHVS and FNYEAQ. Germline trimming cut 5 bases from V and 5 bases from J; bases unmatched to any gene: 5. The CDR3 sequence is CASSARGLHNEQFF. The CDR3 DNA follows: TGTGCCAGCAGCGCCAGGGGGCTCCACAATGAGCAGTTCTTC.

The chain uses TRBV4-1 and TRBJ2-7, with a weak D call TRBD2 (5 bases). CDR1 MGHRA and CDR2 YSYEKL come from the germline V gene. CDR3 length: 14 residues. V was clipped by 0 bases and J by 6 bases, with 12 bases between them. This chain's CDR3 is CASSQEPGGFEQYF. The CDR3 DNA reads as TGCGCCAGCAGCCAAGAACCTGGAGGTTTCGAGCAGTACTTC.

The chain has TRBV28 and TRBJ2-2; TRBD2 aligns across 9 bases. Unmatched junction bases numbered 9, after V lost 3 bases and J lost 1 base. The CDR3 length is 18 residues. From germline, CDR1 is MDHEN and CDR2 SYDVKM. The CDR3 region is CASSFIILAGMNTGELFF. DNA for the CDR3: TGTGCCAGCAGTTTTATAATCCTAGCGGGGATGAACACCGGGGAGCTGTTTTTT.

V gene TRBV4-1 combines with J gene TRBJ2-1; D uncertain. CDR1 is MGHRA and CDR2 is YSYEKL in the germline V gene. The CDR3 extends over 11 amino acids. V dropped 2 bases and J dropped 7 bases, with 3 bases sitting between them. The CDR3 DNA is TGCGCCAGCAGCCAATCGAATGAGCAGTTCTTC. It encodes CASSQSNEQFF.

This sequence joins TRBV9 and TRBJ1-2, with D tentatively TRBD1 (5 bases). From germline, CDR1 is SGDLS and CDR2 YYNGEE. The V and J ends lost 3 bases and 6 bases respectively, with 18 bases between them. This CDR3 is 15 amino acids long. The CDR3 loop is CASSEGWRGEHGYTF. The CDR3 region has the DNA TGTGCCAGCAGCGAGGGGTGGAGGGGTGAACATGGCTACACCTTC. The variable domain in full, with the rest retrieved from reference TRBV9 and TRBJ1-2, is DSGVTQTPKHLITATGQRVTLRCSPRSGDLSVYWYQQSLDQGLQFLIQYYNGEERAKGNILERFSAQQFPDLHSELNLSSLELGDSALYFCASSEGWRGEHGYTFGSGTRLTVV.

The CDR3 nucleotides read TGTGCCAGCAGCGTAGATAGCGGAGGGGTAGATACGCAGTATTTT. Encoded protein: CASSVDSGGVDTQYF. The V call is TRBV9, the J call TRBJ2-3, with D possibly being TRBD2 (6 bases). Per germline, CDR1 SGDLS and CDR2 YYNGEE. The CDR3 extends over 15 amino acids. With 0 bases removed from V and 5 bases from J, the gap between germline ends came to 13 bases.

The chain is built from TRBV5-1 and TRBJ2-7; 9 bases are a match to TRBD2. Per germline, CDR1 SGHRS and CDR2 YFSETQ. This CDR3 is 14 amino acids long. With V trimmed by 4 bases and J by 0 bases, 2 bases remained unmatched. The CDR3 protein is CASSPGLASYEQYF. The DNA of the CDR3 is TGCGCCAGCAGCCCGGGACTAGCCTCCTACGAGCAGTACTTC.

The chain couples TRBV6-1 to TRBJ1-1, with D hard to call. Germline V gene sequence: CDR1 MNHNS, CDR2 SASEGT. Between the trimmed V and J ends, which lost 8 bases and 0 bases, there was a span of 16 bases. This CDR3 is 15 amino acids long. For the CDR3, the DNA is TGTGCCAGCCCCTCTAGACATCACATGAACACTGAAGCTTTCTTT. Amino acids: CASPSRHHMNTEAFF.

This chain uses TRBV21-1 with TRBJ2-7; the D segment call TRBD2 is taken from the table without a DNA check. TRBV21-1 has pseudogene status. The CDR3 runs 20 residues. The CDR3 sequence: CASSNTRKEKLAGGSYEQYF. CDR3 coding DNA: TGTGCCAGCAGCAATACCCGAAAGGAGAAACTAGCTGGGGGCTCCTACGAGCAGTACTTC.

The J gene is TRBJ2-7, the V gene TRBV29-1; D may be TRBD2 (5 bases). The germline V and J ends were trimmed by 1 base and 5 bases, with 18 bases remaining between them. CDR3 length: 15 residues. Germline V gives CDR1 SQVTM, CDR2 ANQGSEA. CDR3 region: CSVEVADSREHEQYF. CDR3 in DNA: TGCAGCGTTGAAGTTGCGGACTCCCGAGAACACGAGCAGTACTTC.

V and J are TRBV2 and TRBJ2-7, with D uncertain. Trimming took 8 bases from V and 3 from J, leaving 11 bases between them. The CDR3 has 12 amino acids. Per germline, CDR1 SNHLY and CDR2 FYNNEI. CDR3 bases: TGTGCCAGCCTAACATGGAACTACGAGCAGTACTTC. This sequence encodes CASLTWNYEQYF.

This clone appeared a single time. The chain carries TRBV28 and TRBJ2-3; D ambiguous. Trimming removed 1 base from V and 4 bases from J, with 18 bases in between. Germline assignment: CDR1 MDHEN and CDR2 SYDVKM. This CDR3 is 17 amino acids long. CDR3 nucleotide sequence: TGTGCCAGCAGTTTATCTGCTAGTCAGGTTTTCGCAGATACGCAGTATTTT. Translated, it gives CASSLSASQVFADTQYF.

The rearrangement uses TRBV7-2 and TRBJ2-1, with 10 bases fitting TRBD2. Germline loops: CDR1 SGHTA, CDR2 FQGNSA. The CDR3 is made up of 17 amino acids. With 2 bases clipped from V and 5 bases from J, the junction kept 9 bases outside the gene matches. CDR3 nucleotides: TGTGCCAGCAGCTTAAGGTCTAGCGGGAGTTTAAACAATGAGCAGTTCTTC. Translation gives CASSLRSSGSLNNEQFF.

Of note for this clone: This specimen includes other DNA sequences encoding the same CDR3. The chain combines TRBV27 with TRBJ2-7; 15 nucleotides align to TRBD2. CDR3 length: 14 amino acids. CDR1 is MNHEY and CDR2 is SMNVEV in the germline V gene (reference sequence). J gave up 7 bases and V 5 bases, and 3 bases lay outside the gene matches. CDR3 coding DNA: TGTGCCAGCAGTCCCGGGACTAGCGGGAGGGAGCAGTACTTC. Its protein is CASSPGTSGREQYF.

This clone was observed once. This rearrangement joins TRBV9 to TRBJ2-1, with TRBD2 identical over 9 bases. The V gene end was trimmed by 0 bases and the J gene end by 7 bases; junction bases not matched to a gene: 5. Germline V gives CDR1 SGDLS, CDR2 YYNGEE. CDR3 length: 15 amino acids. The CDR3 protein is CASSVGLAEGNEQFF. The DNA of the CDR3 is TGTGCCAGCAGCGTAGGACTAGCGGAAGGAAATGAGCAGTTCTTC. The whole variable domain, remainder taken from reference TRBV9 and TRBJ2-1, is DSGVTQTPKHLITATGQRVTLRCSPRSGDLSVYWYQQSLDQGLQFLIQYYNGEERAKGNILERFSAQQFPDLHSELNLSSLELGDSALYFCASSVGLAEGNEQFFGPGTRLTVL.

CDR3 amino acids: CASSLGAGSNEKLFF. The CDR3, as DNA: TGTGCCAGCAGCTTGGGGGCAGGCTCTAATGAAAAACTGTTTTTT. This chain connects TRBV5-6 to TRBJ1-4, with unresolved D. The CDR3 is made up of 15 amino acids. CDR1 and CDR2 from the germline V gene are SGHDT and YYEEEE. The V and J ends lost 0 bases and 3 bases respectively, with 9 bases between them.

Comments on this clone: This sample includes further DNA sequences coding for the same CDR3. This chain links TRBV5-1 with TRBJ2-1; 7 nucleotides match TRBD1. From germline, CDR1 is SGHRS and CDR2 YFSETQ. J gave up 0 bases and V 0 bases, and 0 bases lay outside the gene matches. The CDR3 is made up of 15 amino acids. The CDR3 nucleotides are TGCGCCAGCAGCTTGGACAGGGGCTCCTACAATGAGCAGTTCTTC. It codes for CASSLDRGSYNEQFF.

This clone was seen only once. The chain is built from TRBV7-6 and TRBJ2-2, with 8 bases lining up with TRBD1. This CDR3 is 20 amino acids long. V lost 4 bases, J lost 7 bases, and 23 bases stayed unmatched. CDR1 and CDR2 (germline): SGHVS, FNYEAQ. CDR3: CASSSGTGGEGTGIDGELFF. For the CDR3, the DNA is TGTGCCAGCAGCTCAGGGACAGGAGGAGAGGGGACGGGAATTGACGGGGAGCTGTTTTTT.

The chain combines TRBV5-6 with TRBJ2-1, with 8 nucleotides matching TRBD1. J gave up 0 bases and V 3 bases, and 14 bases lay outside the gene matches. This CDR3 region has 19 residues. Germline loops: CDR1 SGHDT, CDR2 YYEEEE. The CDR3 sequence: CASSSDRGLGELSYNEQFF. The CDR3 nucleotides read TGTGCCAGCAGCTCCGACAGGGGCTTGGGGGAGCTCTCCTACAATGAGCAGTTCTTC.

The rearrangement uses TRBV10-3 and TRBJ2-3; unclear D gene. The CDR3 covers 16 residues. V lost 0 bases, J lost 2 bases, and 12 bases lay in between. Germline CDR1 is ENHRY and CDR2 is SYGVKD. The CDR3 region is CAISESMNPPTDTQYF. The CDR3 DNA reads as TGTGCCATCAGTGAGTCGATGAATCCCCCCACAGATACGCAGTATTTT.

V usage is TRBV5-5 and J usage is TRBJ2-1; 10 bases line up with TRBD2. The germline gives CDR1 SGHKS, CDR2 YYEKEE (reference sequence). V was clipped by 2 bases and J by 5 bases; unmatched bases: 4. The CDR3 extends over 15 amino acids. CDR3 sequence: CASSFSGRYNNEQFF. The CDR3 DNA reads TGTGCCAGCAGCTTTAGCGGGAGGTACAACAATGAGCAGTTCTTC.

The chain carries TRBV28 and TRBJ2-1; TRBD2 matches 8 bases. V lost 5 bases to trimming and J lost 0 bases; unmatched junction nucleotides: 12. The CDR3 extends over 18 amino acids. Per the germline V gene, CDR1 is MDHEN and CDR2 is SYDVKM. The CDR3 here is CASSPYISGISSYNEQFF. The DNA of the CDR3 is TGTGCCAGCAGTCCCTATATTAGCGGGATCAGCTCCTACAATGAGCAGTTCTTC.